This TCR beta chain was recorded in a study of blood T cell repertoires in COVID-19. Method: immunoSEQ multiplex PCR; TCRdb's copy keeps in-frame clones and lacks some. Seen here are about 180,000 clones, over 80% observed once, and the top ten hold roughly 7.2%. The specimen was peripheral blood. This TCR was recovered from a woman aged 35 to 49 with COVID-19, enrolled during active disease.

The CDR3 is CHGEGHYNEQFF. The CDR3 DNA reads as TGCCACGGGGAGGGGCATTACAATGAGCAGTTCTTC. The chain combines TRBV29-1 with TRBJ2-1; TRBD2 aligns across 7 bases. Looked up from germline, CDR1 is SQVTM and CDR2 is ANQGSEA. The CDR3 sequence is 12 residues long.